This TCR beta chain is from a study of breast tumors, draining lymph nodes, adjacent tissues. TCRdb reanalysed the multiplex PCR reads using MiXCR and keeps one entry per CDR3 protein. This sample has hundreds of thousands of distinct CDR3 sequences, with around 32% found just once. This clonotype has at least ten counts. Axillary draining lymph nodes of breast cancer patients supplied the node samples. Sequencing used axillary lymph node tissue. The clonotype was recovered from a female donor with breast cancer. Some clones in this sample may be carry-over from other donors' samples.

CDR3 in DNA: TGCGCCAGCAGCCAAGAGACAGGACTCATCCAAGGTACGCAGTATTTT. It yields the protein CASSQETGLIQGTQYF. The chain carries TRBV4-1 and TRBJ2-3; a weak D match, TRBD1 (6 bases). Trimming took 0 bases from V and 8 from J, leaving 18 bases between them. Germline V gene lookup returns CDR1 MGHRA and CDR2 YSYEKL. The CDR3 runs to 16 residues.